Sequencing of this T cell receptor beta chain was carried out in a study of blood T cell repertoires in COVID-19. At the level of the study: Researchers got acute and convalescent COVID-19 samples from the United States, Italy and Spain. Nucleic acid was either cDNA or gDNA, and it came from T cells, B-cell-depleted T cells, or PBMCs.

Assay: immunoSEQ multiplex PCR; the TCRdb copy retains only in-frame clones and omits some. This table holds some 70,000 clones, 90% to 95% found once. The J segment lost 7 bases and the V segment lost 4 bases, leaving 3 bases of the junction unmatched. Per germline, CDR1 MDHEN and CDR2 SYDVKM. There are 14 residues in the CDR3. Seattle's enrolled individuals joined amid active infection and were then monitored longitudinally. The TCR comes from a middle-aged man with COVID-19, enrolled during active disease. The J gene is TRBJ2-2, the V gene TRBV28, with 10 bases fitting TRBD1. The specimen was peripheral blood. CDR3 coding DNA: TGTGCCAGCAGTTCCGGACAGGGGGACGGGGAGCTGTTTTTT. The encoded protein is CASSSGQGDGELFF.